This TCR beta chain originates from a study of blood T cell repertoires in COVID-19. Study-level background: Sample material is recorded as cDNA or gDNA derived from T cells, B-cell-depleted T cells, or PBMCs.

Per the authors' pipeline: For nucleated cells, counts were estimated from reference gene primer amplification. Clones were read by immunoSEQ multiplex PCR, and TCRdb kept only the in-frame ones, dropping some. V and J calls and clone size are those listed in that table; D and trimming were worked out from the DNA. There are tens of thousands of clones in the sample; more than 90% occur only once, and 8.5% to 10% lies in the top ten. Germline V CDR1 and CDR2: MNHNS, SASEGT. The CDR3 consists of 13 residues. V gave up 6 bases and J gave up 4 bases, with 13 bases separating them. The sequenced material came from peripheral blood. The rearrangement joins TRBV6-1 to TRBJ2-7, with D perhaps matching TRBD1 (6 bases). This clonotype was obtained from a woman of 80 years or more with acute or convalescent COVID-19. The CDR3 region has the DNA TGTGCCAGCAGGGACAGCCGCATTTACGAGCAGTACTTC. Its translation is CASRDSRIYEQYF.